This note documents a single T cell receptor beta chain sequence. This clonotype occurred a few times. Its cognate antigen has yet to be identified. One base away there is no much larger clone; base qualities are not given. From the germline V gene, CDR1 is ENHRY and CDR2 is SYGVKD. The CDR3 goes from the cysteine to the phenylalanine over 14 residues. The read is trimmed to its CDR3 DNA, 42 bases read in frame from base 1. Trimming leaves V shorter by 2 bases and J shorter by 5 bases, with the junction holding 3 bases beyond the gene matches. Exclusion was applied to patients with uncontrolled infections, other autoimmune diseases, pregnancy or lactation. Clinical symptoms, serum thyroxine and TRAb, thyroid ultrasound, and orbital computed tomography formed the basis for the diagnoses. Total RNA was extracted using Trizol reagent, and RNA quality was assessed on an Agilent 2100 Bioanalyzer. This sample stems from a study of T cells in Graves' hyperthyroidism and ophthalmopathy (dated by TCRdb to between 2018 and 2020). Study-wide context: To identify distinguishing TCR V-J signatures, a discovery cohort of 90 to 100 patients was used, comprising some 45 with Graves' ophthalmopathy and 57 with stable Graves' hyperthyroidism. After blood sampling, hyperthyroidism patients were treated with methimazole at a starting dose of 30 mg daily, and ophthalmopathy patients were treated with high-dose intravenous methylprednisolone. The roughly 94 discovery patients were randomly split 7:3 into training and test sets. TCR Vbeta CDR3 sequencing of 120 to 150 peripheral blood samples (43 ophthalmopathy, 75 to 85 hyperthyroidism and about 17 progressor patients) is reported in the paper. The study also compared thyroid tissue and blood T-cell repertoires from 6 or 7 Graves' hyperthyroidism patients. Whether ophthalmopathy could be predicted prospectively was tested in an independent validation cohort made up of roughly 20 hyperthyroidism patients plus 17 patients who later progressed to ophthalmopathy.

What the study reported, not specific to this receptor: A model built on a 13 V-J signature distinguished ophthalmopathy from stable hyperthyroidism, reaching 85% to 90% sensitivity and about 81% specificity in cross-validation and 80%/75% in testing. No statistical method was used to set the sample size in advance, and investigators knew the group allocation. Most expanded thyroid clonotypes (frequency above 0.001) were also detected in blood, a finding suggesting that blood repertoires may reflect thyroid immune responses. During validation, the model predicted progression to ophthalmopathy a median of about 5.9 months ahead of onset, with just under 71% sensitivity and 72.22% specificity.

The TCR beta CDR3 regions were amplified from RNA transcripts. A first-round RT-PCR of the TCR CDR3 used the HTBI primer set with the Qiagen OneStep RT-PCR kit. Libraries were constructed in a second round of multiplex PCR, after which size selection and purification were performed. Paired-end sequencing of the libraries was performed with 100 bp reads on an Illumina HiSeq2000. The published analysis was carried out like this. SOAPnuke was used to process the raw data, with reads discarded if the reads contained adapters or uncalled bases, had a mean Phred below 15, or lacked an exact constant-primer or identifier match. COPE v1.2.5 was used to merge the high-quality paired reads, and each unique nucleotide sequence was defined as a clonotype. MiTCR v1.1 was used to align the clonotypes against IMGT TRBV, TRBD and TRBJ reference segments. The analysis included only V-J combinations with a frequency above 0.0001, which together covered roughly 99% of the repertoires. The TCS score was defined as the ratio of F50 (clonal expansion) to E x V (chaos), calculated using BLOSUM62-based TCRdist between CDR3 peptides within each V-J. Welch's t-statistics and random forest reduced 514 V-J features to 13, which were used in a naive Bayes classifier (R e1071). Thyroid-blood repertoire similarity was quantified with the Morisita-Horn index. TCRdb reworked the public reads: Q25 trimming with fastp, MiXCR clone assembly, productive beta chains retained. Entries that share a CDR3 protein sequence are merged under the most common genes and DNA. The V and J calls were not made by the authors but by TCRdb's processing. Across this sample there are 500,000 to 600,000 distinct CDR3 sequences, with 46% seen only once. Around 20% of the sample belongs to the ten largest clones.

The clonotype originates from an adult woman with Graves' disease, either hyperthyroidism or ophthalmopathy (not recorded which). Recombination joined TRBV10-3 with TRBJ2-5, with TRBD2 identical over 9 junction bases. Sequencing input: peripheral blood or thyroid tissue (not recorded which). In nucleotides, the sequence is TGTGCCATCAGTGAGGAGGGGACTAGCGAGACCCAGTACTTC. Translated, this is CAISEEGTSETQYF.